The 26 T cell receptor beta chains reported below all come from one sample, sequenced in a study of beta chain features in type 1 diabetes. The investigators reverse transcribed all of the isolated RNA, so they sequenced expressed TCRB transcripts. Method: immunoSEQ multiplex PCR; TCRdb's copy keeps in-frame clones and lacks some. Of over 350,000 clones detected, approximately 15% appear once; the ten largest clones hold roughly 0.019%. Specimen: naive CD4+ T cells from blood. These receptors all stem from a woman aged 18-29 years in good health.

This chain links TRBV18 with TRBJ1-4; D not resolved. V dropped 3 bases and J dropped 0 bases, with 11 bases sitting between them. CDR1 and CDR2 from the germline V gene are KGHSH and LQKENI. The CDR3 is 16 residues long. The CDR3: CASSPTSPATNEKLFF. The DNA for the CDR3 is TGTGCCAGCTCACCCACCTCCCCGGCAACTAATGAAAAACTGTTTTTT. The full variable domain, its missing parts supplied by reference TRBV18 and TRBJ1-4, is NAGVMQNPRHLVRRRGQEARLRCSPMKGHSHVYWYRQLPEEGLKFMVYLQKENIIDESGMPKERFSAEFPKEGPSILRIQQVVRGDSAAYFCASSPTSPATNEKLFFGSGTQLSVL.

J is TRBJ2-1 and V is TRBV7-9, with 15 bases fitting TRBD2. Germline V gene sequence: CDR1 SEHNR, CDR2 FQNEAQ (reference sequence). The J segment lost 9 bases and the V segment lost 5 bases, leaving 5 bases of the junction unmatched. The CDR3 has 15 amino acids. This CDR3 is CASSTGLAGGGEQFF. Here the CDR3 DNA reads TGTGCCAGCAGCACAGGACTAGCGGGAGGGGGTGAGCAGTTCTTC.

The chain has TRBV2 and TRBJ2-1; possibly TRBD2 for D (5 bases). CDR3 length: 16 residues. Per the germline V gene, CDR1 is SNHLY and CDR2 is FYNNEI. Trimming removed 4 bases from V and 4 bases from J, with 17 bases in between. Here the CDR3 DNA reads TGTGCCAGCAGTGCGGTGAGCGGAACCCTTTACAATGAGCAGTTCTTC. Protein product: CASSAVSGTLYNEQFF. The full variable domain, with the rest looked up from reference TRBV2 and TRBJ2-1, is EPEVTQTPSHQVTQMGQEVILRCVPISNHLYFYWYRQILGQKVEFLVSFYNNEISEKSEIFDDQFSVERPDGSNFTLKIRSTKLEDSAMYFCASSAVSGTLYNEQFFGPGTRLTVL.

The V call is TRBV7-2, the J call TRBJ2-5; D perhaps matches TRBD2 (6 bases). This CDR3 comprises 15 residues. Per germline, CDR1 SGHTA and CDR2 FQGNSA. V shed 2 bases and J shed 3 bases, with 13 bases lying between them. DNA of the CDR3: TGTGCCAGCAGCTTAACCGGGCTAGCGAAAGAGACCCAGTACTTC. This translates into CASSLTGLAKETQYF.

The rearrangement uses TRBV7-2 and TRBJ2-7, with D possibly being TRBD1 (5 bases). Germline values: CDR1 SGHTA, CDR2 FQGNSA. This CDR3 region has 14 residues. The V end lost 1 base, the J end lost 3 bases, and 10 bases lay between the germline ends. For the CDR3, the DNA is TGTGCCAGCAGCTTAGTGGCAGGGAACTACGAGCAGTACTTC. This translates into CASSLVAGNYEQYF.

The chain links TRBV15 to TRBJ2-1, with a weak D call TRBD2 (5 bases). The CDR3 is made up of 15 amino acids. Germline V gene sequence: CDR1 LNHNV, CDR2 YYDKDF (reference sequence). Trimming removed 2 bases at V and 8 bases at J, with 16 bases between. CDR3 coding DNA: TGTGCCACCAGCAGACTCACTAGTCCCGTCCATGAGCAGTTCTTC. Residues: CATSRLTSPVHEQFF.

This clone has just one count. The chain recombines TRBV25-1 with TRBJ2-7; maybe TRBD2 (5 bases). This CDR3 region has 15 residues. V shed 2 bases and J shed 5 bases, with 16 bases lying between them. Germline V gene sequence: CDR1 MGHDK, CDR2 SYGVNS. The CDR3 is CASSEASGIPHEQYF. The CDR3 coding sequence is TGTGCCAGCAGTGAAGCCTCGGGGATTCCCCACGAGCAGTACTTC.

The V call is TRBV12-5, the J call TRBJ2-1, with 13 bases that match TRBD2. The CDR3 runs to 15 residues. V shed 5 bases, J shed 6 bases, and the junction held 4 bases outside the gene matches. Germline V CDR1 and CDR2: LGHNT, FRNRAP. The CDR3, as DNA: TGTGCTAGTGGTGGGGGACTAGCGGGGCTCAATGAGCAGTTCTTC. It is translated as CASGGGLAGLNEQFF.

The CDR3 DNA reads as TGTGCCAGCAGCTCAGACAGGGGACACTACGAGCAGTACTTC. It codes for CASSSDRGHYEQYF. The genes are TRBV7-9 and TRBJ2-7, with 8 positions matching TRBD1. The CDR3 is made up of 14 amino acids. The J segment lost 3 bases and the V segment lost 4 bases, leaving 5 bases of the junction unmatched. Germline CDR1 and CDR2: SEHNR and FQNEAQ (reference sequence). The variable domain in full, completed from reference TRBV7-9 and TRBJ2-7, reads DTGVSQNPRHKITKRGQNVTFRCDPISEHNRLYWYRQTLGQGPEFLTYFQNEAQLEKSRLLSDRFSAERPKGSFSTLEIQRTEQGDSAMYLCASSSDRGHYEQYFGPGTRLTVT.

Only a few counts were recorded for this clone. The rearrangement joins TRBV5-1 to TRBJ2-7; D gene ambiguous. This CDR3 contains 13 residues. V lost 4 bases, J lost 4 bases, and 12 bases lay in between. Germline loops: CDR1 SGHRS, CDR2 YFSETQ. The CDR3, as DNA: TGCGCCAGCAGCGCCTCGAGCTGGTACGAGCAGTACTTC. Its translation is CASSASSWYEQYF.

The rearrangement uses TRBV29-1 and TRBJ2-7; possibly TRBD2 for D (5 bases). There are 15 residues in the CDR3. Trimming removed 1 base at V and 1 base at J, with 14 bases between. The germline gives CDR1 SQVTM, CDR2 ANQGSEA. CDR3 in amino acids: CSVEAGRGLSYEQYF. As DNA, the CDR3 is TGCAGCGTTGAAGCGGGCCGCGGGTTATCCTACGAGCAGTACTTC.

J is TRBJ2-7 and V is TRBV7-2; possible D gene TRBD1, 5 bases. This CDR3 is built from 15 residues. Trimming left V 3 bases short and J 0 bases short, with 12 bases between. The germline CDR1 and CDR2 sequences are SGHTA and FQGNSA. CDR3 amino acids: CASSFLSDSSYEQYF. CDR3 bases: TGTGCCAGCAGCTTTCTGAGCGACAGCTCCTACGAGCAGTACTTC. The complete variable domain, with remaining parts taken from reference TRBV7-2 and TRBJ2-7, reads GAGVSQSPSNKVTEKGKDVELRCDPISGHTALYWYRQSLGQGLEFLIYFQGNSAPDKSGLPSDRFSAERTGGSVSTLTIQRTQQEDSAVYLCASSFLSDSSYEQYFGPGTRLTVT.

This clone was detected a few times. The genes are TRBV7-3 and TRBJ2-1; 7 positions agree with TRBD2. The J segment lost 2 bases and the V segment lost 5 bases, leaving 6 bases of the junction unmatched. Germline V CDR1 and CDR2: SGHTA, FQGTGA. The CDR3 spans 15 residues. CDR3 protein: CASSPLADPYNEQFF. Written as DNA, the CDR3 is TGTGCCAGCAGCCCCCTAGCGGACCCCTACAATGAGCAGTTCTTC.

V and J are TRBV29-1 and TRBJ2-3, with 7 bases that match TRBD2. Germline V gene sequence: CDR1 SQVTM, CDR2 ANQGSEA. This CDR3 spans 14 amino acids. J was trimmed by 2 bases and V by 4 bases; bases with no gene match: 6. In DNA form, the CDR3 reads TGCAGCGTTGGGGTGGGAGGGTCCACAGATACGCAGTATTTT. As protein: CSVGVGGSTDTQYF.

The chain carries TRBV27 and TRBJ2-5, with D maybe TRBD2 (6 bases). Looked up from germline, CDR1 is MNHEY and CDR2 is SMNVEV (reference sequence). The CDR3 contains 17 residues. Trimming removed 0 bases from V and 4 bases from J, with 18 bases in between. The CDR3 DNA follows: TGTGCCAGCAGTTTATCCCCAACTAGCACGCCGGTAGAGACCCAGTACTTC. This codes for CASSLSPTSTPVETQYF.

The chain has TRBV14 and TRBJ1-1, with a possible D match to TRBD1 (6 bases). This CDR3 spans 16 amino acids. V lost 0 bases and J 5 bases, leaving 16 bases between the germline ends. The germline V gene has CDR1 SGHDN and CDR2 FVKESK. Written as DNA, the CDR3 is TGTGCCAGCAGCCAAGATCGACAGGTTTGGTGGACTGAAGCTTTCTTT. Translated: CASSQDRQVWWTEAFF.

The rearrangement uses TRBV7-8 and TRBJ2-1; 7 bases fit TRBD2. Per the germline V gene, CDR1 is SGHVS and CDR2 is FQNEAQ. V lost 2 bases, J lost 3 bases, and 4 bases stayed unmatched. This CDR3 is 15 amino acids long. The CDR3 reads CASSLPAGRYNEQFF. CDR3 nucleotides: TGTGCCAGCAGCTTACCAGCGGGACGCTACAATGAGCAGTTCTTC.

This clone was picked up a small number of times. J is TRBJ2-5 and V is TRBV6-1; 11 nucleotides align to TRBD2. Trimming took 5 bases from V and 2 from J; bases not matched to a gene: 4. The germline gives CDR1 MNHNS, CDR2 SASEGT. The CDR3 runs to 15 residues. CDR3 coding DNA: TGTGCCAGCAGTCGTGGGACTAGCGGTCAAGAGACCCAGTACTTC. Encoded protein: CASSRGTSGQETQYF.

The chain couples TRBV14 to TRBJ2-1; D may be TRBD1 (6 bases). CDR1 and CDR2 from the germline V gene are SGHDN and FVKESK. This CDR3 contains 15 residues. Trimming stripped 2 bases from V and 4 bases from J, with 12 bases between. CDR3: CASSQRRQVYNEQFF. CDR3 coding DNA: TGTGCCAGCAGCCAACGGCGACAGGTATACAATGAGCAGTTCTTC.

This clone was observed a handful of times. CDR3 residues: CASSLRTGNNQPQHF. CDR3 bases: TGTGCCAGCAGTTTACGGACAGGGAACAATCAGCCCCAGCATTTT. The chain is built from TRBV27 and TRBJ1-5, with 8 bases matching TRBD1. CDR1 MNHEY and CDR2 SMNVEV come from the germline V gene (reference sequence). This CDR3 region has 15 residues. The V segment lost 2 bases and the J segment 3 bases; nucleotides outside the gene matches: 3.

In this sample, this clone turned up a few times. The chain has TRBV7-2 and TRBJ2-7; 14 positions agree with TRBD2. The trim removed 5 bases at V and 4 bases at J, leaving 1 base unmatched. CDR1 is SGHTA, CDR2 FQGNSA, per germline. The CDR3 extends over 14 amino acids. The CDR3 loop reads CASSRTSGRYEQYF. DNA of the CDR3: TGTGCCAGCAGCAGGACTAGCGGGAGGTACGAGCAGTACTTC.

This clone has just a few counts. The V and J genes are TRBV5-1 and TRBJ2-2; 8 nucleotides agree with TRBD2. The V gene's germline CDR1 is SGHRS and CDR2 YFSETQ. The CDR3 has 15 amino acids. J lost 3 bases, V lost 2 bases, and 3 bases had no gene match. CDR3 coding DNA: TGCGCCAGCAGCTTAAGCGGGAGCTACACCGGGGAGCTGTTTTTT. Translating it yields CASSLSGSYTGELFF.

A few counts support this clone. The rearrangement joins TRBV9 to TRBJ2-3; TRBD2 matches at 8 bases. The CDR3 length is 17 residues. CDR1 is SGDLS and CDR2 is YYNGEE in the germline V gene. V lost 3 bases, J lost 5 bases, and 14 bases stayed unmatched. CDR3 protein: CASSGGPQAGEIDTQYF. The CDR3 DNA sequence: TGTGCCAGCAGCGGCGGCCCCCAAGCGGGAGAAATAGATACGCAGTATTTT. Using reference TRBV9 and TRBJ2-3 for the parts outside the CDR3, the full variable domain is DSGVTQTPKHLITATGQRVTLRCSPRSGDLSVYWYQQSLDQGLQFLIQYYNGEERAKGNILERFSAQQFPDLHSELNLSSLELGDSALYFCASSGGPQAGEIDTQYFGPGTRLTVL.

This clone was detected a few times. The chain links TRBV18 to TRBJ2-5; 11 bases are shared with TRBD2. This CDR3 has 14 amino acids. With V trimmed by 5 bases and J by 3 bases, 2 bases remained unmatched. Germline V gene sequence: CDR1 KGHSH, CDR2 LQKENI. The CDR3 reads CASSMGLAEETQYF. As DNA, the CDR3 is TGTGCCAGCTCAATGGGACTAGCGGAAGAGACCCAGTACTTC. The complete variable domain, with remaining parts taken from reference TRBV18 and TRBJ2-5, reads NAGVMQNPRHLVRRRGQEARLRCSPMKGHSHVYWYRQLPEEGLKFMVYLQKENIIDESGMPKERFSAEFPKEGPSILRIQQVVRGDSAAYFCASSMGLAEETQYFGPGTRLLVL.

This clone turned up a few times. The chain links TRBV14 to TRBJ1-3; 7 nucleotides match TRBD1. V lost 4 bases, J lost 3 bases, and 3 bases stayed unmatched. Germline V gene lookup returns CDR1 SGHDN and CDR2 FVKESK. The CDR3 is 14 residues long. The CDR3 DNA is TGTGCCAGCAGCCGACAGGGACTTGGAAACACCATATATTTT. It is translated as CASSRQGLGNTIYF.

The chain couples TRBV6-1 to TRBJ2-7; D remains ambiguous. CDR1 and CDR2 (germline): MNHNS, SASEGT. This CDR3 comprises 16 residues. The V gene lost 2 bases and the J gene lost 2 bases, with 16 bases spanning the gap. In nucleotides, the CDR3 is TGTGCCAGCAGTGAACTGTCCTCTATTACCACCTACGAGCAGTACTTC. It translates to CASSELSSITTYEQYF.